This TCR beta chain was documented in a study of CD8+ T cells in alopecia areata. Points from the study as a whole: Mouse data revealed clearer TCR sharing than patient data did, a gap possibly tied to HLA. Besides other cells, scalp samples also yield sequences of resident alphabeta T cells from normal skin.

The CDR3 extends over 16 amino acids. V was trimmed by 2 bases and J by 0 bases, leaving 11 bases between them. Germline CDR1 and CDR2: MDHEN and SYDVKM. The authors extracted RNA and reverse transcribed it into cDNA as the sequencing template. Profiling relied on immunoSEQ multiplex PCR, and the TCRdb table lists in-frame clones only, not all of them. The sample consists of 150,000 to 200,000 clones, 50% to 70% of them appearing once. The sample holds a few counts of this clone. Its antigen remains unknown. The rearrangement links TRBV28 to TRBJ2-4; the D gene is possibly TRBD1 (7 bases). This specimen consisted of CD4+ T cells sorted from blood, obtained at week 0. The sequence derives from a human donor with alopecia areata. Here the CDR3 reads CASSLRQGLAKNIQYF. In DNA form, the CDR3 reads TGTGCCAGCAGTTTACGACAGGGACTAGCCAAAAACATTCAGTACTTC.